Presented here are 5 T cell receptor beta chains from one specimen sequenced in a study of cytotoxic CD8 clonotypes in ibrutinib-treated CLL. Produced via immunoSEQ multiplex PCR; TCRdb's table is partial and in-frame only. The sample records about 200,000 clones, roughly 72% being singletons. Here the sequenced sample was PBMCs, taken after 24 months of ibrutinib treatment. The origin of the receptors is a human donor with chronic lymphocytic leukemia.

This chain connects TRBV6-5 to TRBJ2-4; D remains ambiguous. V was pared by 10 bases and J by 6 bases, with 10 bases between. This CDR3 region has 11 residues. CDR1 is MNHEY and CDR2 is SVGAGI in the germline V gene. DNA of the CDR3: TGTGCCATGCCGTCGCGAAACATTCAGTACTTC. As protein: CAMPSRNIQYF.

V and J are TRBV10-3 and TRBJ1-1; perhaps TRBD1 as D (5 bases). The CDR3 is made up of 12 amino acids. Germline CDR1 reads ENHRY; CDR2 reads SYGVKD. V shed 11 bases and J shed 1 base, with 11 bases lying between them. The CDR3 DNA follows: TGTGCCGCTGCCGGGGGGAACACTGAAGCTTTCTTT. Amino acid sequence: CAAAGGNTEAFF.

V is TRBV20-1 and J is TRBJ1-5, with no clear D. This CDR3 is built from 10 residues. Germline V gene data show CDR1 as DFQATT and CDR2 as SNEGSKA (reference sequence). Trimming cost V 7 bases and J 9 bases, with 10 bases left between them. CDR3 in DNA: TGCAGTGTTGGGTATCGGCCCCAGCATTTT. This codes for CSVGYRPQHF.

The genes are TRBV29-1 and TRBJ2-7; 11 nucleotides agree with TRBD1. J was trimmed by 4 bases and V by 6 bases; bases with no gene match: 14. The germline V gene has CDR1 SQVTM and CDR2 ANQGSEA. The CDR3 loop spans 16 amino acids. CDR3 coding DNA: TGCAGCGTAGCCCCTAATTACCGGGACAGGGGGTACGAGCAGTACTTC. Encoded protein: CSVAPNYRDRGYEQYF.

The chain couples TRBV28 to TRBJ1-3; D perhaps matches TRBD1 (6 bases). CDR1 and CDR2 (germline): MDHEN, SYDVKM. The CDR3 runs 14 residues. V gave up 7 bases and J gave up 4 bases, with 14 bases separating them. The CDR3 here is CASIGGIPGNTIYF. The CDR3 nucleotides are TGTGCCAGCATCGGGGGCATTCCAGGAAACACCATATATTTT.